The clone carrying this TCR beta chain showed up just a few times. Its antigen remains unknown. This record comes from a study of OX40 agonist ivuxolimab in advanced cancers. General observations from the study: CD8+ T cells averaged more expanded clones than CD4+. Some nonresponders additionally presented with little normalized T-cell clonal expansion.

Sequencing used immunoSEQ multiplex PCR; TCRdb keeps in-frame clones, though not all of them. The sample records 25,000 to 35,000 clones, 70% to 85% being singletons. This sequence was found in an adult with an advanced solid tumor such as melanoma, head and neck, liver or kidney cancer. This specimen was CD4+ or CD8+ T cells sorted from blood, taken in a trial of the OX40 agonist ivuxolimab.

The CDR3, as DNA: TGTGCCAGTAGTATTGTACCCACAGATACGCAGTATTTT. Amino acids: CASSIVPTDTQYF. J is TRBJ2-3 and V is TRBV19; D call uncertain. Germline V lookup: CDR1 LNHDA, CDR2 SQIVND (reference sequence). V lost 3 bases and J lost 2, with 6 bases in between. The length of the CDR3 is 13 residues. The full variable domain, in which reference TRBV19 and TRBJ2-3 provide the parts outside the CDR3, is DGGITQSPKYLFRKEGQNVTLSCEQNLNHDAMYWYRQDPGQGLRLIYYSQIVNDFQKGDIAEGYSVSREKKESFPLTVTSAQKNPTAFYLCASSIVPTDTQYFGPGTRLTVL.